This TCR beta chain originates from a study of cytomegalovirus exposure and HLA in healthy donors. CDR1 and CDR2 from the germline V gene are SGHVS and FQNEAQ. V dropped 2 bases and J dropped 4 bases, with 8 bases sitting between them. The CDR3 is 13 amino acids. The PCR used 60 Vbeta and 13 Jbeta primers. Original analysis: Unique TCR beta chains numbered about 72 million in a later analysis, with roughly 10 million shared. Clones were read by immunoSEQ multiplex PCR, and TCRdb kept only the in-frame ones, dropping some. The DNA gave D and trimming, while V, J and clone size come from that table. The table lists more than 200,000 clones, 65% to 90% of them singletons, with over 1.1% in the top ten.

The chain carries TRBV7-8 and TRBJ1-2; TRBD1 is a possible D gene (5 bases). The TCR comes from a girl aged 10 to 17 in good health and CMV-seronegative. The specimen was PBMCs. The CDR3 DNA reads as TGTGCCAGCAGCTTACCGACAGCCTATGGCTACACCTTC. Translated, it gives CASSLPTAYGYTF.